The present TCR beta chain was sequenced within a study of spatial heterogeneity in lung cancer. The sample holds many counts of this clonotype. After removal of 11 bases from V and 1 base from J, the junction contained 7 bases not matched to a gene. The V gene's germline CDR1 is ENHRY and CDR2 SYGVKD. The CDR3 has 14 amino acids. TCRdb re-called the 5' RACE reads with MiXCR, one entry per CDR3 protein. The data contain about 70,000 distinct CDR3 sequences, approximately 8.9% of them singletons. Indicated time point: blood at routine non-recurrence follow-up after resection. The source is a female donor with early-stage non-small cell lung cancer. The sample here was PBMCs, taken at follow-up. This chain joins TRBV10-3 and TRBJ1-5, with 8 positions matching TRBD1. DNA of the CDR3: TGTGCCGTAGGACAGGGATCAAGCAATCAGCCCCAGCATTTT. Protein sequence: CAVGQGSSNQPQHF.